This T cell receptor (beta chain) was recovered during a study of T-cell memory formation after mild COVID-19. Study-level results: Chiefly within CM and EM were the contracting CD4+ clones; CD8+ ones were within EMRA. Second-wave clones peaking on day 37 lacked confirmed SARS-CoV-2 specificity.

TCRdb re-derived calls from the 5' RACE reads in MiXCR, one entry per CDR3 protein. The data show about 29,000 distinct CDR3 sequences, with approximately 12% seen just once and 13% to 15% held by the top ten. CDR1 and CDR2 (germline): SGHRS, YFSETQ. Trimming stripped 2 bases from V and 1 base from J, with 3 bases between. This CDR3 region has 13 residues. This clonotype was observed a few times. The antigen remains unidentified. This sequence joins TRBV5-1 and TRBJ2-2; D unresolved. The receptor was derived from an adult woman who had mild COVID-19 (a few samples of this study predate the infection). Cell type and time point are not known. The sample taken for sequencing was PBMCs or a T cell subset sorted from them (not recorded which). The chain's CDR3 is CASSLGNTGELFF. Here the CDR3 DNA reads TGCGCCAGCAGCTTAGGGAACACCGGGGAGCTGTTTTTT.